These 14 T cell receptor beta chains were all obtained from the same sample, sequenced in a study of blood T cells in healthy people across ages. Then a second PCR, running roughly 7 to 12 cycles, was carried out with a sample-barcoded 5' primer and a J-beta primer mix. MiXCR, run by TCRdb on the 5' RACE reads, gives a single entry per CDR3 protein. Of roughly 1,800,000 distinct CDR3 sequences listed, roughly 49% are singletons. Specimen: blood. Every receptor here comes from a middle-aged woman in good health.

This clonotype has only a few counts. The rearrangement uses TRBV28 and TRBJ2-1; no firm D call. Trimming left V 5 bases short and J 5 bases short, with 13 bases between. The CDR3 totals 14 residues. CDR1 and CDR2 from the germline V gene are MDHEN and SYDVKM. The CDR3 coding sequence is TGTGCCAGCAGTCCTGATCGGATGGACAATGAGCAGTTCTTC. Its translation: CASSPDRMDNEQFF.

The chain uses TRBV20-1 and TRBJ2-4; D is unclear. The germline V gene encodes CDR1 DFQATT and CDR2 SNEGSKA (reference sequence). This CDR3 is 14 amino acids long. Trimming pared 6 bases from V and 0 bases from J, leaving 12 bases between. The CDR3 reads CSARSILAKNIQYF. As DNA, the CDR3 is TGCAGTGCAAGAAGCATCCTAGCCAAAAACATTCAGTACTTC.

The chain links TRBV7-2 to TRBJ2-2; 7 nucleotides line up with TRBD2. Germline assignment: CDR1 SGHTA and CDR2 FQGNSA. Trimming took 1 base from V and 6 from J; bases not matched to a gene: 17. This CDR3 spans 19 amino acids. CDR3 sequence reads: CASSLVTSEGVRTAGELFF. As DNA, the CDR3 is TGTGCCAGCAGCTTAGTAACTAGCGAGGGAGTCCGTACGGCCGGGGAGCTGTTTTTT.

The V and J genes are TRBV24-1 and TRBJ1-2; D call uncertain. Trimming removed 1 base from V and 4 bases from J, with 9 bases in between. CDR1 KGHDR and CDR2 SFDVKD come from the germline V gene. CDR3 size: 14 residues. The chain's CDR3 is CATSDLGRTYGYTF. The DNA for the CDR3 is TGTGCCACCAGTGATTTAGGGCGGACCTATGGCTACACCTTC.

This chain links TRBV28 with TRBJ1-1; D is undetermined. Trimming cost V 6 bases and J 3 bases, with 11 bases left between them. CDR3 size: 13 residues. CDR1 MDHEN and CDR2 SYDVKM come from the germline V gene. The chain's CDR3 is CASRAIMDTEAFF. CDR3 nucleotide sequence: TGTGCCAGCAGGGCCATAATGGACACTGAAGCTTTCTTT.

Points on this clonotype: A much larger clone lies a single base off, so this may be a read error. The chain employs TRBV9 and TRBJ2-1; D perhaps matches TRBD1 (5 bases). CDR1 and CDR2 from the germline V gene are SGDLS and YYNGEE. CDR3 size: 13 residues. V was trimmed by 4 bases and J by 9 bases, leaving 14 bases between them. CDR3 in DNA: TGTGCCAGCAGCCCGGCCAGGGCTGGTGAGCAGTTCTTC. Its protein is CASSPARAGEQFF.

The J gene is TRBJ1-5, the V gene TRBV6-2 or TRBV6-3; unclear D gene. Trimming removed 2 bases at V and 5 bases at J, with 13 bases between. This CDR3 has 15 residues. Germline V lookup: CDR1 MNHEY, CDR2 SVGEGT. The DNA of the CDR3 is TGTGCCAGCAGTTACCACACACCCGGTCATCAGCCCCAGCATTTT. It specifies CASSYHTPGHQPQHF.

This clonotype appeared a few times. The chain recombines TRBV20-1 with TRBJ2-3; D unclear. V gave up 5 bases and J gave up 0 bases, with 12 bases separating them. Germline CDR1 is DFQATT and CDR2 is SNEGSKA (reference sequence). The CDR3 has 14 residues. The CDR3: CSASTSASTDTQYF. In nucleotides, the CDR3 is TGCAGTGCTTCGACAAGCGCTAGCACAGATACGCAGTATTTT.

The chain combines TRBV4-3 with TRBJ1-2; possible D gene TRBD1, 6 bases. V lost 1 base and J lost 5, with 14 bases in between. This CDR3 contains 15 residues. Germline values: CDR1 LGHNA, CDR2 YSLEER. The CDR3 nucleotides are TGCGCCAGCAGCCAAGTTGAGGGCAGGGGTTATGGCTACACCTTC. This encodes CASSQVEGRGYGYTF.

In this sample, this clonotype turned up a few times. The J gene is TRBJ2-6, the V gene TRBV19; no definite D call. Germline CDR1 reads LNHDA; CDR2 reads SQIVND (reference sequence). The CDR3 length is 15 residues. V was shortened by 7 bases and J by 1 base, with 11 bases between the two germline ends. This CDR3 is CASISGRSGANVLTF. The CDR3, as DNA: TGTGCCAGTATCTCCGGGCGGTCTGGGGCCAACGTCCTGACTTTC. The variable domain in full, completed from reference TRBV19 and TRBJ2-6, reads DGGITQSPKYLFRKEGQNVTLSCEQNLNHDAMYWYRQDPGQGLRLIYYSQIVNDFQKGDIAEGYSVSREKKESFPLTVTSAQKNPTAFYLCASISGRSGANVLTFGAGSRLTVL.

The chain employs TRBV28 and TRBJ1-6; the D is unclear. The ends were cut back, 5 bases at V and 10 bases at J, with 15 bases in the middle. Germline-derived CDR1 and CDR2 are MDHEN and SYDVKM. There are 14 residues in the CDR3. The CDR3 spells CASSPGGIESPLHF. Written as DNA, the CDR3 is TGTGCCAGCAGTCCGGGAGGTATAGAATCACCCCTCCACTTT.

Only a few counts were recorded for this clonotype. The rearrangement joins TRBV4-3 to TRBJ2-1; D gene uncertain. The CDR3 loop spans 14 amino acids. Per germline, CDR1 LGHNA and CDR2 YSLEER. The ends were cut back, 1 base at V and 10 bases at J, with 14 bases in the middle. CDR3 protein: CASSQVSGRAEQFF. Here the CDR3 DNA reads TGCGCCAGCAGCCAAGTTTCGGGTAGGGCAGAGCAGTTCTTC.

V and J are TRBV2 and TRBJ2-4, with 8 bases that match TRBD1. This CDR3 is 16 amino acids long. Germline V lookup: CDR1 SNHLY, CDR2 FYNNEI. V trimming: 6 bases; J trimming: 0 bases; junction bases outside the gene matches: 7. The CDR3 spells CASRQTGARAKNIQYF. The CDR3 coding sequence is TGTGCCAGCAGACAGACAGGGGCTAGAGCCAAAAACATTCAGTACTTC.

About this clonotype itself: Since a much larger clone is just one base distant, this may be a read error. CDR3 DNA: TGTGCCAGCAGTTCATCAATTGACGAGCAGTACTTC. It is translated as CASSSSIDEQYF. The J gene is TRBJ2-4, the V gene TRBV28; D call uncertain. The tail of the sequence fits TRBJ2-7 better, so the J call may be wrong. This CDR3 region has 12 residues. Germline V gene sequence: CDR1 MDHEN, CDR2 SYDVKM.